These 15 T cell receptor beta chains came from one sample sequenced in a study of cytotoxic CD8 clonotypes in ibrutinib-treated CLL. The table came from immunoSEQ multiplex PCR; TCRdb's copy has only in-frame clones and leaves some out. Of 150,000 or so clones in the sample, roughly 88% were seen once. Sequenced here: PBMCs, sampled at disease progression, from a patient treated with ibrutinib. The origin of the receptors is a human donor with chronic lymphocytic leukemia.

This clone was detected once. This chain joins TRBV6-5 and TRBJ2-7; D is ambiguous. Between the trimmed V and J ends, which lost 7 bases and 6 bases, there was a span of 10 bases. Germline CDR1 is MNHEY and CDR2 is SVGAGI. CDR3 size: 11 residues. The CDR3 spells CASKLYGEQYF. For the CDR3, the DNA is TGTGCCAGCAAACTATACGGCGAGCAGTACTTC.

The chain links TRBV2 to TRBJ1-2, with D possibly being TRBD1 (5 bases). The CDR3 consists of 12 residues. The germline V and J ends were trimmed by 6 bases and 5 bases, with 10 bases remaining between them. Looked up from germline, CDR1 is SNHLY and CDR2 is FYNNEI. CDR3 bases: TGTGCCAGCAGCTTGGACATTTATGGCTACACCTTC. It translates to CASSLDIYGYTF.

The CDR3 loop is CASSTGLAGGPYNEQFF. CDR3 coding DNA: TGTGCCAGTAGTACCGGACTAGCGGGAGGCCCCTACAATGAGCAGTTCTTC. The gene calls are TRBV19 and TRBJ2-1; TRBD2 aligns across 14 bases. The V and J ends lost 4 bases and 2 bases, in that order; junction bases with no gene match: 4. The CDR3 is 17 residues long. CDR1 LNHDA and CDR2 SQIVND come from the germline V gene (reference sequence).

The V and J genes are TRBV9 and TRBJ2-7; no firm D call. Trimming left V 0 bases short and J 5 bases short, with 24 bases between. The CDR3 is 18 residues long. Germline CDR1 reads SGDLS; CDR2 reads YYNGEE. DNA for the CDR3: TGTGCCAGCAGCGTAGGTGTTGGAGTTGGGGTGTGGGTTGACGAGCAGTACTTC. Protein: CASSVGVGVGVWVDEQYF.

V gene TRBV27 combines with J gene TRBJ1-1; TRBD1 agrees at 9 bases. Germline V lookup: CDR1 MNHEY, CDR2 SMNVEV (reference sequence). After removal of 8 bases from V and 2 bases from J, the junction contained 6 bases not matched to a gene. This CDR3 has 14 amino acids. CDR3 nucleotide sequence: TGTGCCAGCCTAACGGGACAGGGTAACACTGAAGCTTTCTTT. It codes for CASLTGQGNTEAFF.

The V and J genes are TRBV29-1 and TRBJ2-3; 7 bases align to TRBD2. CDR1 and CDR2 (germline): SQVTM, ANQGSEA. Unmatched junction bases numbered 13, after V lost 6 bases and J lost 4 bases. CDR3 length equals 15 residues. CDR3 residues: CSVGWGGGGADTQYF. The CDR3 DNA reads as TGCAGCGTGGGTTGGGGGGGAGGTGGCGCAGATACGCAGTATTTT.

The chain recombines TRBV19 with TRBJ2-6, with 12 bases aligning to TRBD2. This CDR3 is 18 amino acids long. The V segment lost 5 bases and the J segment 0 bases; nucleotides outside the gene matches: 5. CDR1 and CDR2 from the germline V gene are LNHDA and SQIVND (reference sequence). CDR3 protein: CASSPGLAGISGANVLTF. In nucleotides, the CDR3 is TGTGCCAGTAGTCCCGGACTAGCGGGGATCTCTGGGGCCAACGTCCTGACTTTC.

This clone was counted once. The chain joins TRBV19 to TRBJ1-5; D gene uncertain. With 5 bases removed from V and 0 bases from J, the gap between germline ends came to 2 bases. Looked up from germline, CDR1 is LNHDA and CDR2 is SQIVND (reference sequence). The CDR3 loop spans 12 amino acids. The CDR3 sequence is CASSYSNQPQHF. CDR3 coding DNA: TGTGCCAGTAGTTATAGCAATCAGCCCCAGCATTTT.

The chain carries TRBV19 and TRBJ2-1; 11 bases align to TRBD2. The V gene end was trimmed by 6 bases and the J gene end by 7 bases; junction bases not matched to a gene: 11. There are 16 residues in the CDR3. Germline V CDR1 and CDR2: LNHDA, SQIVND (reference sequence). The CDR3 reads CASRVVAGGQGNEQFF. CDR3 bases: TGTGCCAGTAGGGTTGTAGCGGGAGGGCAGGGTAATGAGCAGTTCTTC.

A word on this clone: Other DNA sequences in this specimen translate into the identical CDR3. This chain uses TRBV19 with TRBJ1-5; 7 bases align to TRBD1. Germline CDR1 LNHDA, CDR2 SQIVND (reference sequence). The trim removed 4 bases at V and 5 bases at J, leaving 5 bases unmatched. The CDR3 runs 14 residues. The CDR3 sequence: CASSTWTGDQPQHF. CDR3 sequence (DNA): TGTGCCAGTAGTACATGGACAGGAGATCAGCCCCAGCATTTT. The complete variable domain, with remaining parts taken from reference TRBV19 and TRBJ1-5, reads DGGITQSPKYLFRKEGQNVTLSCEQNLNHDAMYWYRQDPGQGLRLIYYSQIVNDFQKGDIAEGYSVSREKKESFPLTVTSAQKNPTAFYLCASSTWTGDQPQHFGDGTRLSIL.

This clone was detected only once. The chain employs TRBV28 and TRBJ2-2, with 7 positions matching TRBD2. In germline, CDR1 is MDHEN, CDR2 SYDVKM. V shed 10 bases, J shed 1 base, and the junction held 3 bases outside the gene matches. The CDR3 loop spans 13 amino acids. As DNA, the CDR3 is TGTGCCACCAGGGAGGGGAACACCGGGGAGCTGTTTTTT. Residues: CATREGNTGELFF.

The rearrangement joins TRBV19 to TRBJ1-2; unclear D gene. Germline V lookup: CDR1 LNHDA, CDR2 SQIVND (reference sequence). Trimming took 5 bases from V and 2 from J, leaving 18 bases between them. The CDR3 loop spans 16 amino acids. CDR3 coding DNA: TGTGCCAGTAGTCCATTTACCCATACAGCAAACTATGGCTACACCTTC. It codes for CASSPFTHTANYGYTF.

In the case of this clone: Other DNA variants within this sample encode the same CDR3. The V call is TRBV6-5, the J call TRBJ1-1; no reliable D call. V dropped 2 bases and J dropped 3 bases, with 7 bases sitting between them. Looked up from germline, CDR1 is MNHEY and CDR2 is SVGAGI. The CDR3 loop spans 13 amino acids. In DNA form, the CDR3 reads TGTGCCAGCAGTTACGGCCAGGACACTGAAGCTTTCTTT. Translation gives CASSYGQDTEAFF.

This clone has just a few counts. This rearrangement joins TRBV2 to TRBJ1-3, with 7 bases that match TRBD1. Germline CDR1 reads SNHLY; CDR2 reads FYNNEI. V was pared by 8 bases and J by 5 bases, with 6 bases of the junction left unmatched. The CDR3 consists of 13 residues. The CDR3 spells CASRDRPRNTIYF. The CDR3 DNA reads TGTGCCAGCCGGGACAGACCACGAAACACCATATATTTT. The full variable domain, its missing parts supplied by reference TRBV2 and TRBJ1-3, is EPEVTQTPSHQVTQMGQEVILRCVPISNHLYFYWYRQILGQKVEFLVSFYNNEISEKSEIFDDQFSVERPDGSNFTLKIRSTKLEDSAMYFCASRDRPRNTIYFGEGSWLTVV.

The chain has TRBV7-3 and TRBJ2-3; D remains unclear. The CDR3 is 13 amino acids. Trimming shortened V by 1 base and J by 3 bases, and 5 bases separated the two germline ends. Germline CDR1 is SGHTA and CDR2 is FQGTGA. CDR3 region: CASSLILTDTQYF. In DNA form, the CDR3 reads TGTGCCAGCAGCTTAATCCTTACAGATACGCAGTATTTT.